This entry is about one T cell receptor (beta chain). The antigen is not known. Looked up from germline, CDR1 is LNHDA and CDR2 is SQIVND (reference sequence). The CDR3 is 16 amino acids. The study made its TRB cDNA libraries by 5' RACE, adding UMI labels. One entry per CDR3 protein, without DNA, is what TCRdb gives after re-calling the 5' RACE reads. In all, the sample yields approximately 140,000 distinct CDR3 sequences. This record comes from a study of CXCR3-negative and CXCR3-positive naive CD8 T cells. Study-level findings and limits: TRB CDR3 properties were used to infer TCR strength, and surface CD5 was comparable between naive subsets. CXCR3-positive naive cells had more hydrophobic TRB CDR3s than CXCR3-negative naive cells.

The specimen sequenced was naive CXCR3+ CD8+ T cells from blood. Subset: CD45RO-CCR7+CD27+CD95- naive CD8+ T cells expressing CXCR3 (TNR3+). This TCR was recovered from a human donor in good health. Some clones in this sample may be carry-over from other donors' samples. The chain recombines TRBV19 with TRBJ2-1. The CDR3: CASSIVDRGSYNEQFF.